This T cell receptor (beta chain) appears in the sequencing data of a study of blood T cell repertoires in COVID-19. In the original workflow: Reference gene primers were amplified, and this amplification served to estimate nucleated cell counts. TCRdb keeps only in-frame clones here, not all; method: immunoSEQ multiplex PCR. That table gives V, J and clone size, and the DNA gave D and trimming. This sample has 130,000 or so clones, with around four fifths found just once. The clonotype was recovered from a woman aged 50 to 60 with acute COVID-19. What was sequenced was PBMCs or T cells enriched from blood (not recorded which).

The CDR3, as DNA: TGTGCCAGCAGCCCAATTACGCCCGGGGGGGAGCTGTTTTTT. Protein sequence: CASSPITPGGELFF. V usage is TRBV11-2 and J usage is TRBJ2-2; D remains unclear. CDR3 length equals 14 residues. V was pared by 5 bases and J by 8 bases, with 15 bases between. Germline CDR1 reads SGHAT; CDR2 reads FQNNGV.